Here is one T cell receptor (beta chain) with its context. The target antigen is unknown. The study recruited healthy Caucasian donors from Russia who were aged roughly 6 to 95. Researchers collected roughly 10 milliliters of peripheral blood from every single donor. The data are from a study of blood T cells in healthy people across ages. Alongside a J-beta primer mix, a sample-barcoded 5' primer served in a second PCR lasting about 7 to 11 cycles. TCRdb called the 5' RACE reads again in MiXCR, with one record for every CDR3 protein. The sample includes about 640,000 distinct CDR3 sequences, under 65% of them seen just once. The study's findings and limits: It was found that TCR beta diversity correlated strongly with the percentage of naive T cells. Long-lived donors had more naive CD4+ cells and higher diversity than aged donors.

Germline CDR1 is LNHNV and CDR2 is YYDKDF (reference sequence). The CDR3 totals 16 residues. The sample was blood. The chain combines TRBV15 with TRBJ2-5; 9 bases are shared with TRBD1. The end of the DNA fits TRBJ2-7 better, so the J call may be wrong. The clonotype comes from a man aged 55-75 years in good health. The CDR3: CATSRARTGATYEQYF. CDR3 bases: TGTGCCACCAGCAGAGCCCGGACAGGGGCAACCTACGAGCAGTACTTC.